The sequence of this T cell receptor (beta chain) was determined in a study of blood T cell repertoires in COVID-19. Looking at the study overall: Samples of COVID-19 (acute and convalescent) were obtained from the United States, Italy and Spain. The cDNA or gDNA used as material had been derived from T cells, B-cell-depleted T cells, or PBMCs.

The CDR3 totals 15 residues. Trimming removed 4 bases from V and 2 bases from J; junction bases left unmatched: 6. Germline lookup yields CDR1 SGHKS and CDR2 YYEKEE (reference sequence). Authors' processing steps: Counts of nucleated cells, estimated from reference gene primer amplification, were obtained. Clones were sequenced by immunoSEQ multiplex PCR, and TCRdb holds only the in-frame ones, with some missing. V, J and clone size are those of that table, while D and trimming were read from the DNA. The sample carries over 130,000 clones, 80% to 90% recorded once. Material: peripheral blood. This TCR came from a man aged 60 to 69 with active or convalescent COVID-19. V is TRBV5-5 and J is TRBJ2-3; TRBD2 matches 8 bases. CDR3 nucleotide sequence: TGTGCCAGCAGCCTCGGGACTAGAAACACAGATACGCAGTATTTT. It specifies CASSLGTRNTDTQYF.